This T cell receptor (beta chain) was observed in a study of T cell repertoires in cytomegalovirus infection. At the level of the study: Both a matching HLA type and CMV infection were indicated by public TCR beta signatures.

The CDR3 loop spans 11 amino acids. Between the trimmed V and J ends, which lost 9 bases and 8 bases, there was a span of 8 bases. Germline CDR1 ENHRY, CDR2 SYGVKD. This clonotype was seen more than once but under ten times. As yet, its antigen is unknown. One entry per CDR3 protein, called by TCRdb with MiXCR from the reads. Of 370,000 or so distinct CDR3 sequences listed, about 35% were seen once; the top ten hold around an eighth. General study results and limits: The ex vivo response showed dominance by HLA-C-restricted CMV-specific TCR beta clonotypes.

The sample in question was cultured PBMCs, obtained from culture after CMV antigen stimulation. The source is a human donor in good health (CMV status not recorded). Some clones in this sample may be carry-over from other donors' samples. The V gene is TRBV10-3, the J gene TRBJ1-6; D is ambiguous. Written as DNA, the CDR3 is TGTGCCATAGGGAGTGATTCACCCCTCCACTTT. Protein sequence: CAIGSDSPLHF.